This T cell receptor beta chain was identified during a study of T cells in women clearing cervical HPV infection. As for the study in general: Controls gave blood once infection was undetectable; cases at lesion identification. The study's findings and limits: TRBV6-7 relative abundance averaged 0.11% in cases and about 0.15% in controls.

J lost 6 bases, V lost 6 bases, and 3 bases had no gene match. This CDR3 has 12 residues. CDR1 and CDR2 from the germline V gene are SQVTM and ANQGSEA. Sequencing was performed with immunoSEQ multiplex PCR; in TCRdb, only in-frame clones are kept and a portion is missing. The listing records roughly 38,000 clones. Of note for this clone: Its antigen is unidentified. With the read ending 3 residues before the CDR3 end, the germline J gene is used to fill in that end.

The receptor's source is a woman aged 18 to 75 with a cervical HPV16 infection that either progressed to CIN3+ or cleared (not recorded which). The sample taken for sequencing was blood buffy coat. The genes are TRBV29-1 and TRBJ1-4; 8 bases are shared with TRBD1. The CDR3 DNA, read in part, is TGCAGCGTCGACAGGGGAGATGAAAAA. Translating gives CSVDRGDEK. The entire CDR3 is CSVDRGDEKLFF.